The 4 T cell receptor beta chains in this list originate from one sample, sequenced in a study of blood T cell repertoires in COVID-19. TCRdb's copy holds only in-frame clones and misses some; the assay was immunoSEQ multiplex PCR. In the table there are 200,000 to 300,000 clones, 70% to 85% of which are singletons. Sample: peripheral blood. Source of these receptors: a woman of 80 years or more with acute or convalescent COVID-19.

This chain uses TRBV19 with TRBJ1-5, with TRBD1 identical over 8 bases. This CDR3 contains 16 residues. Germline CDR1 and CDR2: LNHDA and SQIVND (reference sequence). V shed 3 bases and J 3 bases; nucleotides not matched to a gene: 7. The CDR3 DNA reads TGTGCCAGTAGTATTCGGGGACAGGCTTTCAATCAGCCCCAGCATTTT. Translated, it gives CASSIRGQAFNQPQHF.

CDR3 loop: CASSLGQNYGYTF. The CDR3 DNA sequence: TGTGCCAGCAGCTTGGGGCAAAACTATGGCTACACCTTC. This chain connects TRBV7-8 to TRBJ1-2; tentatively, D is TRBD1 (5 bases). Germline lookup yields CDR1 SGHVS and CDR2 FQNEAQ. The CDR3 has 13 amino acids. The V end was cut by 3 bases, the J end by 2 bases, with 7 bases between.

This chain joins TRBV6-5 and TRBJ2-6, with D unresolved. This CDR3 is built from 15 residues. Deletions cut 5 bases from V and 0 bases from J, with 8 bases between. Per germline, CDR1 MNHEY and CDR2 SVGAGI. CDR3 bases: TGTGCCAGCAGTCCAGGTAACTCTGGGGCCAACGTCCTGACTTTC. Encoded protein: CASSPGNSGANVLTF.

The J gene is TRBJ1-4, the V gene TRBV7-3; 8 nucleotides line up with TRBD1. CDR1 and CDR2 from the germline V gene are SGHTA and FQGTGA. Trimming at V came to 3 bases and at J to 0 bases, leaving 12 bases not matched to a gene. This CDR3 contains 19 residues. Here the CDR3 DNA reads TGTGCCAGCAGCTTGAAAGGTGGCGTACAGGGGGCAACTAATGAAAAACTGTTTTTT. Protein product: CASSLKGGVQGATNEKLFF.